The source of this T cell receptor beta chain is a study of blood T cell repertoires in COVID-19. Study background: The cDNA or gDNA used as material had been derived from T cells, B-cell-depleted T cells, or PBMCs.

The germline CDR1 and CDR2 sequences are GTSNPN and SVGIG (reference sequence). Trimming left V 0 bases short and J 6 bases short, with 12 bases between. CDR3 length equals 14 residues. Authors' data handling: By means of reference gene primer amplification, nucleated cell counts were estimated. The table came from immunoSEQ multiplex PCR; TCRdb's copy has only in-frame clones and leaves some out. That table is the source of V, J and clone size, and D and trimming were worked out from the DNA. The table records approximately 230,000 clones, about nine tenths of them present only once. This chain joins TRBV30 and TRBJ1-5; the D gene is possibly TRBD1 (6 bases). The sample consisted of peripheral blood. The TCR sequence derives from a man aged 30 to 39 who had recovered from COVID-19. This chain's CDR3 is CAWSVGGRSQPQHF. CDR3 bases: TGTGCCTGGAGTGTAGGGGGTCGGAGTCAGCCCCAGCATTTT.